The 24 T cell receptor beta chains reported below all come from one sample, sequenced in a study of T cells in Graves' hyperthyroidism and ophthalmopathy. Amplification targeted TCR beta CDR3 regions from RNA transcripts. Using the HTBI primer set, a first-round RT-PCR was run on the TCR CDR3. In TCRdb, the multiplex PCR reads were re-called with MiXCR into one record per CDR3 protein. The sample includes hundreds of thousands of distinct CDR3 sequences, 35% to 55% seen only once; the top ten take roughly 8.2%. Source material: peripheral blood or thyroid tissue (not recorded which). These receptors came from a woman under 30 with Graves' hyperthyroidism.

The chain carries TRBV7-2 and TRBJ1-5, with D unclear. The CDR3 extends over 16 amino acids. CDR1 is SGHTA and CDR2 is FQGNSA in the germline V gene. V lost 1 base, J lost 0 bases, and 10 bases lay in between. Here the CDR3 reads CASSLVGGYSNQPQHF. DNA of the CDR3: TGTGCCAGCAGCTTAGTCGGCGGCTATAGCAATCAGCCCCAGCATTTT.

The chain joins TRBV2 to TRBJ2-2; D may be TRBD1 (6 bases). The CDR3 sequence is 14 residues long. The germline V gene has CDR1 SNHLY and CDR2 FYNNEI. With 6 bases removed from V and 8 bases from J, the gap between germline ends came to 16 bases. The CDR3 loop reads CASSQFDRRGELFF. The CDR3, as DNA: TGTGCCAGCAGCCAATTCGACAGGCGGGGGGAGCTGTTTTTT.

In this sample, this clonotype turned up a few times. One end of the junction varies from germline; a read error may be responsible. The chain joins TRBV7-6 to TRBJ1-3, with D uncertain. CDR1 and CDR2 (germline): SGHVS, FNYEAQ. CDR3 length equals 14 residues. The CDR3 DNA reads TGCGCCAGCAGCCCCCGGGGTGAGGTGAACACCATATATTTT. Encoded protein: CASSPRGEVNTIYF.

This clonotype has a count of ten or more. The chain uses TRBV7-2 and TRBJ1-2; D gene uncertain. The CDR3 length is 13 residues. V dropped 4 bases and J dropped 2 bases, with 8 bases sitting between them. Germline assignment: CDR1 SGHTA and CDR2 FQGNSA. In DNA form, the CDR3 reads TGTGCCAGCAGCTCAATGGGGAACTATGGCTACACCTTC. It is translated as CASSSMGNYGYTF.

This clonotype was observed a few times. The rearrangement joins TRBV24-1 to TRBJ2-3; D remains unclear. Trimming removed 12 bases from V and 0 bases from J, with 12 bases in between. The length of the CDR3 is 13 residues. Germline V gene sequence: CDR1 KGHDR, CDR2 SFDVKD. The CDR3 region is CASSTASTDTQYF. For the CDR3, the DNA is TGTGCCTCTTCGACTGCTAGCACAGATACGCAGTATTTT.

This clonotype was observed a handful of times. CDR3 nucleotide sequence: TGCAGTGCTCCTTCAGGGGACAGGGGCACGGGGGCCCAGTACTTC. This codes for CSAPSGDRGTGAQYF. The rearrangement joins TRBV20-1 to TRBJ2-5; the match to TRBD1 covers 10 bases. Trimming removed 5 bases from V and 9 bases from J; junction bases left unmatched: 15. CDR1 is DFQATT, CDR2 SNEGSKA, per germline (reference sequence). The CDR3 loop spans 15 amino acids.

The chain combines TRBV29-1 with TRBJ1-2, with D unresolved. CDR1 and CDR2 from the germline V gene are SQVTM and ANQGSEA. Trimming stripped 2 bases from V and 0 bases from J, with 13 bases between. This CDR3 is built from 15 residues. The CDR3 is CSVEHSEAPNYGYTF. The CDR3 bases are TGCAGCGTTGAACACTCAGAAGCCCCTAACTATGGCTACACCTTC.

The chain links TRBV7-8 to TRBJ2-7, with TRBD2 identical over 9 bases. CDR1 SGHVS and CDR2 FQNEAQ come from the germline V gene. This CDR3 region has 17 residues. The ends lost 5 bases at V and 0 bases at J; junction bases unmatched: 11. The DNA of the CDR3 is TGTGCCAGCAGCCCAACCGGGGCGGGAGGGATCTCCTACGAGCAGTACTTC. This translates into CASSPTGAGGISYEQYF.

J is TRBJ1-4 and V is TRBV7-9, with TRBD1 identical over 7 bases. The V gene's germline CDR1 is SEHNR and CDR2 FQNEAQ (reference sequence). This CDR3 region has 15 residues. V shed 5 bases and J 7 bases; nucleotides not matched to a gene: 10. CDR3 nucleotides: TGTGCCAGCAGCAGAACAGGGGTTGTAGGTGAAAAACTGTTTTTT. Translated, it gives CASSRTGVVGEKLFF.

The CDR3 region is CASSVAGTLNEKLFF. The CDR3 region has the DNA TGTGCCAGCAGTGTGGCCGGGACACTTAATGAAAAACTGTTTTTT. The rearrangement links TRBV6-1 to TRBJ1-4; the D gene is possibly TRBD1 (6 bases). The CDR3 spans 15 residues. Germline CDR1 MNHNS, CDR2 SASEGT. V was trimmed by 4 bases and J by 4 bases, leaving 13 bases between them.

This clonotype was counted between two and nine times. The gene calls are TRBV20-1 and TRBJ2-7; 7 bases fit TRBD1. J was trimmed by 3 bases and V by 3 bases; bases with no gene match: 8. Germline V gene data show CDR1 as DFQATT and CDR2 as SNEGSKA (reference sequence). The CDR3 length is 14 residues. The CDR3 bases are TGCAGTGCTAGCTCGACAGGGAATGTCTACGAGCAGTACTTC. It specifies CSASSTGNVYEQYF.

The gene calls are TRBV12-3 or TRBV12-4 and TRBJ1-1; 8 bases are a match to TRBD1. The CDR3 totals 14 residues. Unmatched junction bases numbered 5, after V lost 7 bases and J lost 1 base. CDR3 DNA: TGTGCCAGCATTAAGGGACAGGAGAACACTGAAGCTTTCTTT. It specifies CASIKGQENTEAFF.

This chain joins TRBV7-9 and TRBJ1-1; TRBD1 matches at 7 bases. J was trimmed by 4 bases and V by 1 base; bases with no gene match: 3. This CDR3 contains 14 residues. Germline CDR1 is SEHNR and CDR2 is FQNEAQ (reference sequence). DNA of the CDR3: TGTGCCAGCAGCTTAGTGGGGACAGCCACTGAAGCTTTCTTT. It yields the protein CASSLVGTATEAFF.

This chain connects TRBV4-2 to TRBJ1-2; D is uncertain. In germline, CDR1 is LGHNA, CDR2 YNFKEQ. CDR3 size: 15 residues. V lost 0 bases and J lost 1, with 9 bases in between. This chain's CDR3 is CASSQDAGNNYGYTF. CDR3 bases: TGTGCCAGCAGCCAAGATGCCGGTAATAACTATGGCTACACCTTC.

J is TRBJ1-2 and V is TRBV29-1; D call uncertain. Trimming took off 8 bases at V and 0 bases at J, with 10 bases between the two ends. Germline V gene data show CDR1 as SQVTM and CDR2 as ANQGSEA. The CDR3 runs to 12 residues. The CDR3 is CSFARTNYGYTF. The DNA for the CDR3 is TGCAGCTTTGCCAGAACTAACTATGGCTACACCTTC.

The genes are TRBV7-3 and TRBJ1-1; D remains ambiguous. CDR3 length: 11 residues. Germline V lookup: CDR1 SGHTA, CDR2 FQGTGA. V shed 6 bases and J shed 7 bases, with 9 bases lying between them. The CDR3 here is CASRDLGEAFF. The CDR3 nucleotides are TGTGCCAGCAGGGATCTGGGTGAAGCTTTCTTT.

The rearrangement links TRBV2 to TRBJ1-2, with unresolved D. Germline V gene data show CDR1 as SNHLY and CDR2 as FYNNEI. Trimming shortened V by 8 bases and J by 3 bases, and 13 bases separated the two germline ends. The CDR3 is 13 residues long. CDR3 region: CASRVSNHYGYTF. The DNA of the CDR3 is TGTGCCAGCCGGGTCAGCAACCACTATGGCTACACCTTC. The full variable domain, in which reference TRBV2 and TRBJ1-2 provide the parts outside the CDR3, is EPEVTQTPSHQVTQMGQEVILRCVPISNHLYFYWYRQILGQKVEFLVSFYNNEISEKSEIFDDQFSVERPDGSNFTLKIRSTKLEDSAMYFCASRVSNHYGYTFGSGTRLTVV.

The chain links TRBV25-1 to TRBJ1-6; 7 bases agree with TRBD1. The germline gives CDR1 MGHDK, CDR2 SYGVNS. V shed 0 bases, J shed 6 bases, and the junction held 5 bases outside the gene matches. This CDR3 contains 16 residues. The CDR3 DNA is TGTGCCAGCAGTGAATACGGGACAGTGATTAATTCACCCCTCCACTTT. Its translation: CASSEYGTVINSPLHF. Full variable domain (outside the CDR3, taken from reference TRBV25-1 and TRBJ1-6): EADIYQTPRYLVIGTGKKITLECSQTMGHDKMYWYQQDPGMELHLIHYSYGVNSTEKGDLSSESTVSRIRTEHFPLTLESARPSHTSQYLCASSEYGTVINSPLHFGNGTRLTVT.

The rearrangement uses TRBV10-3 and TRBJ1-3, with D unclear. The CDR3 spans 15 residues. Germline V gives CDR1 ENHRY, CDR2 SYGVKD. The ends were cut back, 4 bases at V and 0 bases at J, with 10 bases in the middle. The CDR3 reads CAISGPGVSGNTIYF. The DNA for the CDR3 is TGTGCCATCAGTGGGCCTGGCGTCTCTGGAAACACCATATATTTT.

The V and J genes are TRBV7-9 and TRBJ1-4; 7 nucleotides align to TRBD1. Germline CDR1 reads SEHNR; CDR2 reads FQNEAQ (reference sequence). CDR3 length: 16 amino acids. J gave up 4 bases and V 0 bases, and 5 bases lay outside the gene matches. CDR3 loop: CASSLAQGMGNEKLFF. The DNA of the CDR3 is TGTGCCAGCAGCTTAGCACAGGGGATGGGTAATGAAAAACTGTTTTTT. Filled out from reference TRBV7-9 and TRBJ1-4, the complete variable domain reads DTGVSQNPRHKITKRGQNVTFRCDPISEHNRLYWYRQTLGQGPEFLTYFQNEAQLEKSRLLSDRFSAERPKGSFSTLEIQRTEQGDSAMYLCASSLAQGMGNEKLFFGSGTQLSVL.

The rearrangement uses TRBV15 and TRBJ1-1; D perhaps matches TRBD1 (6 bases). Germline-derived CDR1 and CDR2 are LNHNV and YYDKDF (reference sequence). This CDR3 region has 16 residues. Trimming took 0 bases from V and 1 from J, leaving 12 bases between them. The CDR3 reads CATSRDQGLQNTEAFF. In DNA, the CDR3 is TGTGCCACCAGCAGAGATCAGGGGCTCCAGAACACTGAAGCTTTCTTT.

This clonotype was found many times. The J gene is TRBJ2-2, the V gene TRBV7-2; D unclear. Germline V CDR1 and CDR2: SGHTA, FQGNSA. CDR3 size: 12 residues. The V and J ends lost 0 bases and 10 bases respectively, with 6 bases between them. DNA for the CDR3: TGTGCCAGCAGCTTAGCTATAGAGGAGCTGTTTTTT. This codes for CASSLAIEELFF.

This clonotype occurred many times. This rearrangement joins TRBV24-1 to TRBJ1-5, with 7 bases fitting TRBD1. Germline CDR1 KGHDR, CDR2 SFDVKD. V was clipped by 7 bases and J by 7 bases; unmatched bases: 6. The CDR3 length is 13 residues. CDR3 in amino acids: CATSDRVGQPQHF. CDR3 nucleotides: TGTGCCACCAGCGACAGGGTGGGCCAGCCCCAGCATTTT.

This clonotype was seen repeatedly, ten times or more. The V call is TRBV2, the J call TRBJ2-6; D perhaps matches TRBD2 (7 bases). This CDR3 is 16 amino acids long. Germline loops: CDR1 SNHLY, CDR2 FYNNEI. Trimming pared 7 bases from V and 2 bases from J, leaving 15 bases between. The CDR3 reads CASTKGGAPGANVLTF. The CDR3 nucleotides are TGTGCCAGCACGAAAGGGGGGGCCCCTGGGGCCAACGTCCTGACTTTC.